This note documents a single T cell receptor (beta chain) sequence. This clone turned up a few times. It lacks a known antigen. There are no base qualities to consult, and no much larger clone falls within one base. This specimen belongs to a study of cytomegalovirus exposure and HLA in healthy donors (dated by TCRdb to 2017 to 2019). General notes on the study: According to a later analysis, one platform produced both the 120 validation repertoires and the approximately 600 repertoires of the first cohort. The study was designed to test whether signatures of past pathogen exposure could be identified by cataloging public T cell receptors. Besides the first cohort of roughly 640 subjects, a separate validation cohort made up of around 120 different subjects was used. High-throughput TCR immunosequencing, statistical association of individual TCRs with disease status, and machine learning were combined to predict cytomegalovirus infection status. General conclusions and limits of the study: Most TCR sequences were seen in very few donors, while some public TCRs were found in many individuals. Of the cluster scores, roughly 95% were above 0 in a later analysis, which found that TCRs clustered in the first cohort also tended to co-occur in the roughly 130 validation repertoires. A later analysis lacked HLA typing for the validation cohort, so it scored co-occurrence in that cohort across all 120 repertoires. The authors suggested that the approach could potentially be extended to other disease states and immunological phenotypes. Cytomegalovirus status was reported to be diagnosed by the classifier with high specificity and sensitivity in both the original and validation cohorts. Three of the identified cytomegalovirus-associated TCR beta chains were confirmed in vitro to be specific for cytomegalovirus antigens. In the study, 150 to 200 TCR beta chains were listed as associated with cytomegalovirus.

Donors formed part of the validation cohort, which comprised fewer than 150 subjects and was distinct from the first cohort of 666 subjects. Sequences MRHNA (CDR1) and SNTAGT (CDR2) are obtained from the germline V gene. The CDR3 starts with the cysteine, ends with the phenylalanine, and has 15 residues. Only CDR3 DNA is held: 45 bases, read in frame from base 1. Trimmed from V: 4 bases; trimmed from J: 1 base; junction bases lacking a gene match: 5. The receptor library was made with the immunoSEQ multiplex PCR assay. The original pipeline was this. To diagnose cytomegalovirus status from the catalog of TCR beta chain sequences, a statistical classification framework was built. This immuneACCESS table, as held by TCRdb, lists in-frame sequences with V and J called but not all clones. Of the missing ones, under half trace to an unresolved V gene in checked studies; the others have no known cause. V and J calls and clone size are as listed in that table; D and trimming were resolved from the DNA. Counted in this sample were about 68,000 clones; roughly nine tenths of them appeared once. The ten largest clones add up to just over 3% of the sample.

The receptor comes from a man aged 18 to 29 in good health and CMV-seronegative. Here the chain combines TRBV6-4 and TRBJ2-3, with TRBD2 matching 7 junction bases. The sequencing sample was made of PBMCs. The CDR3 has the sequence CASSGSAGGTDTQYF. In nucleotide form, the sequence is TGTGCCAGCAGTGGCTCGGCGGGGGGCACAGATACGCAGTATTTT.